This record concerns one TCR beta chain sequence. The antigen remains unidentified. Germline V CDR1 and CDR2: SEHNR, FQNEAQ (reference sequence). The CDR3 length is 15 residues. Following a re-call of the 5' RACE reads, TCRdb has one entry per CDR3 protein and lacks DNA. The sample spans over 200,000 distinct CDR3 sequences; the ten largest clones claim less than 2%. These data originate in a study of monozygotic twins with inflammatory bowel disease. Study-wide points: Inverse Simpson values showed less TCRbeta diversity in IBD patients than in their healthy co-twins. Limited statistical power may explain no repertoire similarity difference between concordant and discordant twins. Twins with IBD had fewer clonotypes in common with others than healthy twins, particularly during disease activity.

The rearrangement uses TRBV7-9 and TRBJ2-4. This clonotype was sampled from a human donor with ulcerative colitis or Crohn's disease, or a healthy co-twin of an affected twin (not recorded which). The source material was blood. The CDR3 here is CASSLAGQAKNIQYF.